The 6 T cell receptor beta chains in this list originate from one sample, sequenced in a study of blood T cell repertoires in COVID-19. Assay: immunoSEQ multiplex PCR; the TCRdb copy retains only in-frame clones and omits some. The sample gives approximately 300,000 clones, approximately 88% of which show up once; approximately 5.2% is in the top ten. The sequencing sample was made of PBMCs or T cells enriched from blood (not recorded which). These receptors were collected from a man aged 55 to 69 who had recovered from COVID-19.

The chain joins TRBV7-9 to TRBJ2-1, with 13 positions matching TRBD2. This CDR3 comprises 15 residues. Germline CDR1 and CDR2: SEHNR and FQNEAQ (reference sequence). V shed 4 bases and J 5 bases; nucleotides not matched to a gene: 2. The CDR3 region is CASSSGTSGNNEQFF. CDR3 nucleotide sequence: TGTGCCAGCAGCTCCGGGACTAGCGGGAACAATGAGCAGTTCTTC.

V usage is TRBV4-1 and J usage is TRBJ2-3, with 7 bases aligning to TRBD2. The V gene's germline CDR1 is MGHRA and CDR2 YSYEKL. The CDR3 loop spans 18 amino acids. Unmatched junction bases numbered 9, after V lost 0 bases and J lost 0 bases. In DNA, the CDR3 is TGCGCCAGCAGCCAAGAAGGGTTAGGGGAGGGAAGCACAGATACGCAGTATTTT. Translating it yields CASSQEGLGEGSTDTQYF.

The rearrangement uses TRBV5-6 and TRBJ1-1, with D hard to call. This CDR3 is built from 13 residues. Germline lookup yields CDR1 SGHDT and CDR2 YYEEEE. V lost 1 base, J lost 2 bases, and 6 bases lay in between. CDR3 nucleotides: TGTGCCAGCAGCTTGATTCAAAACACTGAAGCTTTCTTT. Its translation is CASSLIQNTEAFF. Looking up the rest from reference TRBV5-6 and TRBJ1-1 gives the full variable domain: DAGVTQSPTHLIKTRGQQVTLRCSPKSGHDTVSWYQQALGQGPQFIFQYYEEEERQRGNFPDRFSGHQFPNYSSELNVNALLLGDSALYLCASSLIQNTEAFFGQGTRLTVV.

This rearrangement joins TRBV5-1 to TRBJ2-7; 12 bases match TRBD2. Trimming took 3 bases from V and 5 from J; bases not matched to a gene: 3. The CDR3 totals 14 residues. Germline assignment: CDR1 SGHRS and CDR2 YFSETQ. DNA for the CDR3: TGCGCCAGCAGCTCGACTAGCGGGAGCGACGAGCAGTACTTC. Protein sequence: CASSSTSGSDEQYF.

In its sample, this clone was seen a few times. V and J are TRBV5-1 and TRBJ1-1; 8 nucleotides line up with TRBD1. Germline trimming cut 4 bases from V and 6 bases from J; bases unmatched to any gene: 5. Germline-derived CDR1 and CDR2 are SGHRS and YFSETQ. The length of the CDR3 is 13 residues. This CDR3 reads CASSAGTGAEAFF. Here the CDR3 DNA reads TGCGCCAGCAGCGCGGGGACAGGCGCTGAAGCTTTCTTT.

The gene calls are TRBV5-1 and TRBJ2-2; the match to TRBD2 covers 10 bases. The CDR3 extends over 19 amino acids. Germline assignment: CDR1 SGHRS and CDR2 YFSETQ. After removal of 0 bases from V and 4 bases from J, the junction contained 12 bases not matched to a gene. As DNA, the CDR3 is TGCGCCAGCAGCTTGGAGGCTAGCGGGAGCTCCTTGGGCACCGGGGAGCTGTTTTTT. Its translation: CASSLEASGSSLGTGELFF.